This T cell receptor (beta chain) was sequenced during a study of blood T cell repertoires in COVID-19 (dated by TCRdb to 2019 to 2021). With respect to the entire study: The collaborator samples originated in the United States, Italy and Spain and spanned the acute and convalescent phases of COVID-19. The material from the prospective study consisted of cDNA or gDNA derived from T cells, B-cell-depleted T cells, or PBMCs. The dataset comprised deeply sampled blood TCRbeta repertoires from subjects exposed to, actively infected with, or recovered from COVID-19. A freely available public database, intended as a resource for researchers studying the immune response to SARS-CoV-2, is where the repertoires were released. The samples were drawn from two sources: the first 160 participants of the ongoing ImmuneRACE study, and over 950 subjects contributed by 6 global collaborators. The sample metadata nearly always contained a de-identified subject ID, COVID-19 status, age in years and sex. Where available, HLA class I and class II types were taken from metadata supplied by the sample provider and were not determined by assay-based typing.

As regards this clone: What antigen it recognizes has not been identified. Per-nucleotide qualities are absent, and no much larger clonotype sits a single base away.

At one collaborating source in Seattle, patients were enrolled during active infection and were followed longitudinally through the course of disease. Whole blood was collected in K2EDTA tubes by collaborating institutions according to the institutions' own protocols. For TCRbeta analysis, collaborators shipped samples as frozen whole blood, isolated PBMCs, or DNA extracted from either of those sample types. At the junction V is shortened by 6 bases and J by 2 bases, with 6 bases in between. There are 12 amino acids in the CDR3, from cysteine to phenylalanine inclusive. Kept here is only the CDR3 DNA, which spans 36 bases and is read in frame from base 1. CDR1 is given as KGHSH and CDR2 as LQKENI, both from the germline V gene. Study-wide findings and limitations: The quantity of clinical and demographic metadata differed by source and by participant and was supplied without curation.

TCRbeta CDR3 regions were amplified from genomic DNA by means of the immunoSEQ Assay, a bias-controlled multiplex PCR. In the original analysis: The number of nucleated cells in each sample was estimated by amplification of reference gene primers within the assay. To quantify the absolute abundance of each unique TCRbeta CDR3 rearrangement, sequence reads were collapsed and filtered. Productive Simpson clonality was computed per sample as the square root of Simpson's diversity index over productive rearrangements. TCRdb limited this immuneACCESS table to in-frame rearrangements with V and J called. A share of clones is missing; checked studies link under half to unresolved V genes, and the rest is unexplained. V, J and clone size are taken as reported in that table, and D and trimming were inferred from the DNA itself. The sample contains about 170,000 clones, roughly 80% of them found a single time. About 14% of the sample is in the top ten clones.

The sequence derives from a woman in her sixties or seventies with COVID-19, enrolled during active disease. The source material was peripheral blood. The sequence is built from TRBV18 and TRBJ2-3; the D gene lacks a confident call. The sequence in DNA is TGTGCCAGCTCCCCCTACACAGATACGCAGTATTTT. It translates to CASSPYTDTQYF.